This T cell receptor (beta chain) emerged from a study of T-cell memory formation after mild COVID-19. TCRdb passed the 5' RACE reads through MiXCR, listing each CDR3 protein once. This table has some 440,000 distinct CDR3 sequences, about 23% appearing once. V was cut by 3 bases and J by 7 bases, with 12 bases left in between. From germline, CDR1 is SGHTA and CDR2 FQGTGA. The CDR3 extends over 13 amino acids. V and J are TRBV7-3 and TRBJ1-2, with D possibly being TRBD1 (6 bases). Input material: PBMCs or a T cell subset sorted from them (not recorded which). The receptor was isolated from an adult woman who had mild COVID-19 (a few samples of this study predate the infection). Cell type and time point are not known. The CDR3: CASSLIRGGGYTF. The CDR3 DNA reads TGTGCCAGCAGCTTGATCAGGGGCGGTGGCTACACCTTC.